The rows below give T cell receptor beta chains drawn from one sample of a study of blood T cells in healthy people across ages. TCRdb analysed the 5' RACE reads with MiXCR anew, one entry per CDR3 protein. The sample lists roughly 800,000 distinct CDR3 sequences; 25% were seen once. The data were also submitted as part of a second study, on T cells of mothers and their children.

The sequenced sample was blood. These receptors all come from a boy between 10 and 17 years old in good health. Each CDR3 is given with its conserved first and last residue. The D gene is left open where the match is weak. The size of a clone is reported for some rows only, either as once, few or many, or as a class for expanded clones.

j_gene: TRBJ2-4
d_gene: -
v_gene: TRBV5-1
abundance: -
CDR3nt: TGCGCCAGCAGCTTGCGGGACGGAACCAAAAACATTCAGTACTTC
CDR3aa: CASSLRDGTKNIQYF

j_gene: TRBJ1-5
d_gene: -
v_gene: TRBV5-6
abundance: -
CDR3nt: TGTGCCAGCAGCTTTTCGGGGCAGGGCTTTCGTCAGCCCCAGCATTTT
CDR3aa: CASSFSGQGFRQPQHF

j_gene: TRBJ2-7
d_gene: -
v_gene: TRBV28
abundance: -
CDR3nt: TGTGCCAGCAGTTTGGACAGCTTGGGAACCTACGAGCAGTACTTC
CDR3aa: CASSLDSLGTYEQYF

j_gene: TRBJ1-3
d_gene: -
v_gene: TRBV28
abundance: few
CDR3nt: TGTGCCAGCAGGGGCGGCGGGCTATCATCTGGAAACACCATATATTTT
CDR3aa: CASRGGGLSSGNTIYF

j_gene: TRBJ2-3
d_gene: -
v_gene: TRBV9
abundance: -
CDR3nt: TGTGCCAGCAGCCCGTGGGACCAGCCAGATACGCAGTATTTT
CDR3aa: CASSPWDQPDTQYF

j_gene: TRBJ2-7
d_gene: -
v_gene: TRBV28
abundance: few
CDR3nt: TGTGCCAGCAGACTCCAGTCTCGACACCTATTCTCCTACGAGCAGTACTTC
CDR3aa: CASRLQSRHLFSYEQYF

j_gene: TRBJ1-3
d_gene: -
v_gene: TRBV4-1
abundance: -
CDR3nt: TGCGCCAGCAGCCAGGGAATGGTCTCTGGAAACACCATATATTTT
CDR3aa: CASSQGMVSGNTIYF

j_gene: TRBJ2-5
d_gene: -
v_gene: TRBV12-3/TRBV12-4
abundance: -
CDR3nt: TGTGCCAGCAGGCAAAGTGGATCTCGAGAGACCCAGTACTTC
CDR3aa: CASRQSGSRETQYF

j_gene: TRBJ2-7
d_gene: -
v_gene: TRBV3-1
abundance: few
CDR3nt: TGTGCCAACAGCCGAACAGGGTCCGAGCAGTACTTC
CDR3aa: CANSRTGSEQYF

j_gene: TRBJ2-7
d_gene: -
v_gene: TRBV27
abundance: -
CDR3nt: TGTGCCAGCAGTTTATCACACAGCGACTACGAGCAGTACTTC
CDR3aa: CASSLSHSDYEQYF

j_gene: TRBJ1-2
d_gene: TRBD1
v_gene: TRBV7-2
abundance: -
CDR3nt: TGTGCCAGCAGCCCAACGACCTGGACAGGCTCGGGGTTTTATGGCTACACCTTC
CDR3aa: CASSPTTWTGSGFYGYTF